A single sample gave rise to the 19 T cell receptor beta chains below, sequenced in a study of blood T cell repertoires in COVID-19. Sequencing was performed with immunoSEQ multiplex PCR; in TCRdb, only in-frame clones are kept and a portion is missing. This table holds under 300,000 clones, 83% found once. Source material: peripheral blood. Receptors originate from a human donor in a cohort sampled during active COVID-19.

This clone was recorded once. The chain recombines TRBV19 with TRBJ1-4; TRBD1 matches 7 bases. Germline V lookup: CDR1 LNHDA, CDR2 SQIVND (reference sequence). V was clipped by 9 bases and J by 7 bases; unmatched bases: 8. This CDR3 is built from 13 residues. DNA of the CDR3: TGTGCCAGCCAACAGGGGATAAGTGAAAAACTGTTTTTT. Its protein product is CASQQGISEKLFF. The full variable domain, rest sourced from reference TRBV19 and TRBJ1-4, is DGGITQSPKYLFRKEGQNVTLSCEQNLNHDAMYWYRQDPGQGLRLIYYSQIVNDFQKGDIAEGYSVSREKKESFPLTVTSAQKNPTAFYLCASQQGISEKLFFGSGTQLSVL.

This rearrangement joins TRBV9 to TRBJ1-3, with 8 bases aligning to TRBD1. Losses at the gene ends were 3 bases for V and 0 bases for J; bases not matched to a gene: 5. CDR1 and CDR2 (germline): SGDLS, YYNGEE. The CDR3 length is 16 residues. The CDR3 DNA follows: TGTGCCAGCAGCGCCCCAGGGGGCCCCTCTGGAAACACCATATATTTT. Protein product: CASSAPGGPSGNTIYF.

This rearrangement joins TRBV5-1 to TRBJ1-1, with 11 bases fitting TRBD1. This CDR3 has 14 residues. Germline CDR1 reads SGHRS; CDR2 reads YFSETQ. With V trimmed by 4 bases and J by 3 bases, 2 bases remained unmatched. Here the CDR3 reads CASSGGQGDTEAFF. The DNA of the CDR3 is TGCGCCAGCAGCGGGGGACAGGGGGACACTGAAGCTTTCTTT.

This clone occurred once. The chain joins TRBV30 to TRBJ2-3; tentative D call: TRBD2 (6 bases). Trimming stripped 2 bases from V and 5 bases from J, with 14 bases between. From germline, CDR1 is GTSNPN and CDR2 SVGIG (reference sequence). CDR3 length: 14 residues. DNA of the CDR3: TGTGCCTGGAGTCCCGGGACGGGGGTAGATACGCAGTATTTT. It encodes CAWSPGTGVDTQYF.

The gene calls are TRBV11-2 and TRBJ2-5, with 8 positions matching TRBD1. CDR1 is SGHAT and CDR2 is FQNNGV in the germline V gene. V was pared by 5 bases and J by 5 bases, with 10 bases of the junction left unmatched. This CDR3 spans 15 amino acids. CDR3 in amino acids: CASSPMTGAGETQYF. The CDR3 DNA reads as TGTGCCAGCAGCCCCATGACAGGGGCAGGGGAGACCCAGTACTTC.

This clone was seen just once. The rearrangement links TRBV7-2 to TRBJ2-4, with D perhaps matching TRBD1 (5 bases). Trimming shortened V by 6 bases and J by 14 bases, and 20 bases separated the two germline ends. The germline V gene has CDR1 SGHTA and CDR2 FQGNSA. The CDR3 length is 13 residues. The CDR3 loop reads CASSYQTRETEYF. The CDR3 DNA reads as TGTGCCAGCAGTTACCAGACACGAGAGACAGAGTACTTC.

The rearrangement joins TRBV6-5 to TRBJ1-1; TRBD1 agrees at 7 bases. Losses at the gene ends were 7 bases for V and 2 bases for J; bases not matched to a gene: 7. The V gene's germline CDR1 is MNHEY and CDR2 SVGAGI. The CDR3 consists of 14 residues. The DNA of the CDR3 is TGTGCCAGCAATTCGGGACAGTTAAACACTGAAGCTTTCTTT. Protein sequence: CASNSGQLNTEAFF.

This clone was seen only once. Other nucleotide sequences in the sample specify the same CDR3. CDR3 in amino acids: CASSLAGSSYEQYF. The DNA for the CDR3 is TGCGCCAGCAGCTTGGCGGGGTCTTCCTACGAGCAGTACTTC. The chain employs TRBV5-1 and TRBJ2-7; D possibly corresponds to TRBD2 (5 bases). Germline V gives CDR1 SGHRS, CDR2 YFSETQ. The CDR3 totals 14 residues. Trimming cost V 0 bases and J 1 base, with 8 bases left between them.

This clone was recorded a few times. An end of the junction does not agree with germline; a read error may underlie this. V gene TRBV6-4 combines with J gene TRBJ1-6, with D perhaps TRBD1 (5 bases). Germline CDR1 reads MRHNA; CDR2 reads SNTAGT. The length of the CDR3 is 14 residues. The CDR3 sequence: CASSNSNRLGPLHF. Here the CDR3 DNA reads TGTGCCAGCAGTAACTCTAACAGGCTGGGACCCCTCCACTTT.

The V gene is TRBV19, the J gene TRBJ1-4, with D possibly being TRBD1 (5 bases). This CDR3 is 14 amino acids long. Looked up from germline, CDR1 is LNHDA and CDR2 is SQIVND (reference sequence). The ends were cut back, 5 bases at V and 3 bases at J, with 10 bases in the middle. The CDR3 DNA is TGTGCCAGTAGTGGCAGGGTTGCTAATGAAAAACTGTTTTTT. It yields the protein CASSGRVANEKLFF.

This sequence joins TRBV7-3 and TRBJ2-1; no clear D gene. Trimming pared 5 bases from V and 9 bases from J, leaving 14 bases between. Germline V gene lookup returns CDR1 SGHTA and CDR2 FQGTGA. This CDR3 has 13 residues. The chain's CDR3 is CASSTTQDTEQFF. The DNA of the CDR3 is TGTGCCAGCAGCACGACGCAAGACACTGAGCAGTTCTTC.

The V and J genes are TRBV6-5 and TRBJ1-4, with a weak D call TRBD1 (5 bases). Germline lookup yields CDR1 MNHEY and CDR2 SVGAGI. This CDR3 region has 14 residues. Trimming took 5 bases from V and 8 from J, leaving 15 bases between them. CDR3 loop: CASSLQGGEEKLFF. In nucleotides, the CDR3 is TGTGCCAGCAGTCTTCAGGGAGGGGAGGAAAAACTGTTTTTT.

This chain uses TRBV6-4 with TRBJ1-5; D remains unclear. Germline assignment: CDR1 MRHNA and CDR2 SNTAGT. V was cut by 4 bases and J by 6 bases, with 4 bases left in between. The length of the CDR3 is 11 residues. The CDR3 DNA reads TGTGCCAGCAGTGCGGTTCAGCCCCAGCATTTT. This codes for CASSAVQPQHF.

This clone was seen more than once but under ten times. V gene TRBV29-1 combines with J gene TRBJ1-4; 8 bases are shared with TRBD1. The CDR3 length is 13 residues. Germline V gives CDR1 SQVTM, CDR2 ANQGSEA. Trimming at V came to 5 bases and at J to 4 bases, leaving 3 bases not matched to a gene. In nucleotides, the CDR3 is TGCAGCGTTAGGACAGGGATTAATGAAAAACTGTTTTTT. Its translation: CSVRTGINEKLFF. Variable domain in full (rest from reference TRBV29-1 and TRBJ1-4): SAVISQKPSRDICQRGTSLTIQCQVDSQVTMMFWYRQQPGQSLTLIATANQGSEATYESGFVIDKFPISRPNLTFSTLTVSNMSPEDSSIYLCSVRTGINEKLFFGSGTQLSVL.

As to this clone: A junction boundary mismatches the germline segment, possibly from a read error. This sequence joins TRBV18 and TRBJ1-2, with 9 bases identical to TRBD1. The CDR3 has 12 residues. Germline V gene lookup returns CDR1 KGHSH and CDR2 LQKENI. The CDR3 nucleotides read TGTGCCAGCTCACAGAGGGACAGGGTGAAATCCTTC. Translation gives CASSQRDRVKSF.

Only a few counts were recorded for this clone. The gene calls are TRBV5-6 and TRBJ2-3; a weak D match, TRBD2 (5 bases). CDR1 is SGHDT and CDR2 is YYEEEE in the germline V gene. The CDR3 extends over 12 amino acids. V lost 4 bases to trimming and J lost 6 bases, with 9 bases between them. CDR3: CASSPGLDTQYF. CDR3 DNA: TGTGCCAGCAGCCCGGGGTTGGATACGCAGTATTTT.

At least ten counts were recorded for this clone. The V gene is TRBV19, the J gene TRBJ1-4; 7 bases are a match to TRBD1. Germline V CDR1 and CDR2: LNHDA, SQIVND (reference sequence). The CDR3 runs to 18 residues. The junction had 13 bases not matched to a gene; V was cut back by 6 bases and J by 0 bases. This CDR3 reads CASRYDRDSPTTNEKLFF. In nucleotides, the CDR3 is TGTGCCAGTAGGTACGACCGGGACAGCCCTACAACTAATGAAAAACTGTTTTTT.

The chain uses TRBV5-1 and TRBJ1-1; perhaps TRBD1 as D (5 bases). The V end was cut by 0 bases, the J end by 5 bases, with 11 bases between. Per the germline V gene, CDR1 is SGHRS and CDR2 is YFSETQ. This CDR3 region has 14 residues. The CDR3 reads CASSLEGDVTEAFF. DNA for the CDR3: TGCGCCAGCAGCTTGGAAGGGGATGTGACTGAAGCTTTCTTT.

This sequence joins TRBV29-1 and TRBJ1-6; the D gene is possibly TRBD1 (6 bases). There are 13 residues in the CDR3. CDR1 is SQVTM and CDR2 is ANQGSEA in the germline V gene. The V and J ends lost 5 bases and 4 bases respectively, with 9 bases between them. CDR3 coding DNA: TGCAGCGTTAACCAGGGGTATAATTCACCCCTCCACTTT. It encodes CSVNQGYNSPLHF.